Described below is a single TCR beta chain sequence and its context. Its cognate antigen has yet to be identified. Qualities for individual bases were not recorded, and no much larger clone is one base off. In the germline V gene (reference sequence), CDR1 corresponds to SGHKS and CDR2 to YYEKEE. The CDR3 covers 14 residues, taking in both the cysteine and the phenylalanine. Just CDR3 DNA is preserved here, 42 bases in frame from base 1. V loses 0 bases of germline sequence and J loses 4 bases, and the interval between the two ends is 8 bases. This sample is part of a study of T cell responses to AZD1222 COVID-19 vaccine (dated by TCRdb to the early 2020s). For context, the study as a whole: AZD1222 recipients given second doses at about 4 weeks or at about 12 weeks were pooled, since spike-specific TCR depth and breadth were not found to differ between the two schedules. Trial participants were enrolled by age into subgroups of 18-55, 56-69 and 70-plus years, and around 150, 28 and 57 TCR-sequenced participants, respectively, were included in these subgroups. TCR sequencing was performed for 230 to 250 trial participants, of whom roughly 200 were given two doses of AZD1222 and approximately 25 were given two doses of MenACWY control vaccine.

The CDR3 regions of human TCRbeta chains were subjected to immunosequencing. The published analysis was carried out like this. TCRs in the repertoires were compared against a reference library of SARS-CoV-2-specific TCRs that had been generated with the MIRA antigen-specificity platform. Breadth was defined as the fraction of unique TCRs that were SARS-CoV-2-associated, and depth was defined as the fraction of total T cells that were SARS-CoV-2-associated. Each spike-specific TCR was assigned to its reactive spike region and to a CD4 or CD8 class using the MIRA data. Log10-transformed breadth and depth values were compared by one-way ANOVA with Sidak's multiple comparisons tests. TCRdb re-hosts the immuneACCESS table, in-frame sequences only. Its copies lack some clones; in the studies checked, an unresolved V gene accounts for under half of them, and the cause for the rest is not known. Clone size and the V and J calls come from that table; the DNA yielded D and trimming. The sample table contains tens of thousands of clones; only one count was recorded for around 75% of them. The biggest ten clones account for roughly an eighth of the sample.

What this sample's time point label stands for: baseline before first vaccination. Vaccinee samples were obtained from the UK trials COV001 and COV002, which included a single-blind randomized controlled phase 2/3 trial of AZD1222 (ChAdOx1 nCoV-19) in healthy adults. For TCRbeta chain sequencing, PBMC samples were collected from trial participants at day 0 and at day 28 after the second dose. Here is what the overall study found, with its caveats: The vaccine-associated CD4 TCRs covered the entire spike protein, and the dominant responses fell in regions 160-218 and 743-854. Reportedly, almost half of the unique spike-specific TCRs recognized epitopes lying outside the regions that are mutated in the B.1.351 and B.1.1.7 variants. Because no day 14 peak-response samples were available, repertoires were characterized only after the peak T cell response. Most participants were white British and females outnumbered males, and the authors suggested that clonal diversity may have been underestimated. In the small 56-69-year group, the increase in depth fell short of significance, most likely because of low power. After two AZD1222 doses, spike-specific TCR breadth and depth were significantly higher than at day 0 and than in MenACWY recipients. Conclusions about previously exposed vaccinees were limited because only six AZD1222 recipients were SARS-CoV-2 seropositive at baseline.

Recombination connected TRBV5-5 to TRBJ1-5; confidence is insufficient to name the D gene. This sample comprised peripheral blood, obtained on day 0 of AZD1222 vaccination. The clonotype was recovered from an adult in good health. The nucleotide sequence is given as TGTGCCAGCAGCTTGGGGTCATCGAATCAGCCCCAGCATTTT. Translated, it gives CASSLGSSNQPQHF.